Included here is one TCR beta chain sequence, with context. The sample originates from a study of blood T cell repertoires in COVID-19. Background on the study: The cDNA or gDNA used as material had been derived from T cells, B-cell-depleted T cells, or PBMCs.

In the study's own analysis: Nucleated cell counts were estimated from reference gene primer amplification. Generated by immunoSEQ multiplex PCR, the TCRdb table keeps only in-frame clones and is missing some. V, J and clone size reflect that table, while D and trimming were determined from the DNA. The sample contains about 150,000 clones, more than 75% of which appear only once. In germline, CDR1 is MDHEN, CDR2 SYDVKM. The CDR3 sequence is 15 residues long. The germline V and J ends were trimmed by 6 bases and 4 bases, with 13 bases remaining between them. The V gene is TRBV28, the J gene TRBJ1-6; D might be TRBD1 (5 bases). The sequencing sample was made of PBMCs or T cells enriched from blood (not recorded which). The sequence was obtained from a woman aged 25 to 39 with acute COVID-19. The CDR3 DNA reads as TGTGCCAGCAGATATGCGGGGACTTATAATTCACCCCTCCACTTT. Its protein is CASRYAGTYNSPLHF.